This T cell receptor beta chain emerged from a study of cytomegalovirus exposure and HLA in healthy donors. About the research overall: Approximately 180 million T cells yielded around 100 million unique TCR beta sequences, as an earlier analysis found. Study conclusions and caveats: Presence/absence analyses took donor sequencing depth as roughly uniform. With DRB1 most and HLA-C fewest, TCR association rates differed between HLA loci in a later analysis. Some TCR beta chains (more than 150 of them) were listed as cytomegalovirus-associated.

This CDR3 has 18 amino acids. Germline CDR1 LGHNA, CDR2 YSLEER. In this sample, this clone turned up a few times. Its cognate antigen is unknown. One end of the junction is discordant with germline, which a read error may explain. The PCR employed 60 Vbeta primers together with 13 Jbeta primers. TCRdb's copy holds only in-frame clones and misses some; the assay was immunoSEQ multiplex PCR. Of 130,000 to 150,000 clones in the sample, roughly 80% are singletons; the top ten hold 4.9%. This sequence was found in a woman aged 45-59 years in good health and CMV-seronegative. The chain couples TRBV4-3 to TRBJ1-6; perhaps TRBD1 as D (5 bases). Sequencing was done on a sample of PBMCs. CDR3 sequence: CASSQDLWDGDYNTPLHF. The CDR3 nucleotides read TGCGCCAGCAGCCAAGATCTTTGGGACGGGGACTATAATACACCCCTCCACTTT.